The next 28 T cell receptor beta chains were all read from a single sample in a study of regulatory T cells in long-lasting Graves disease. The time point denotes: newly diagnosed GD, antithyroid drugs for less than 3 months. There was RNA extracted from PBMCs, and the TCR library was made from it. According to the study, TCR beta libraries were built with iRepertoire HTBI primers and CDR3-region Arm-PCR. TCRdb passed the multiplex PCR reads through MiXCR, listing each CDR3 protein once. The sample shows 400,000 to 450,000 distinct CDR3 sequences, around 17% of them seen only once. These data also featured in a second study, about T cells in Graves' hyperthyroidism and ophthalmopathy.

The sequences come from peripheral blood mononuclear cells (PBMCs), collected at new diagnosis, from a patient treated with antithyroid drugs. Receptors were obtained from a woman in her 30s with Graves disease.

This clonotype has at least ten counts. The chain employs TRBV12-3 or TRBV12-4 and TRBJ2-7, with 10 bases identical to TRBD2. CDR3 length equals 18 residues. The trim removed 0 bases at V and 6 bases at J, leaving 14 bases unmatched. CDR3 region: CASSLAQGNLAGVREQYF. The CDR3 coding sequence is TGTGCCAGCAGTTTAGCCCAGGGGAACCTAGCGGGAGTCCGCGAGCAGTACTTC.

This clonotype was found a few times. The V and J genes are TRBV4-1 and TRBJ2-4; unclear D gene. CDR3 length: 15 amino acids. CDR1 is MGHRA, CDR2 YSYEKL, per germline. V lost 1 base and J lost 1, with 8 bases in between. The CDR3 reads CASSQGGRAKNIQYF. The CDR3 nucleotides read TGCGCCAGCAGCCAAGGTGGACGGGCCAAAAACATTCAGTACTTC.

This clonotype occurred many times. This chain joins TRBV15 and TRBJ1-1, with D perhaps TRBD1 (6 bases). V gave up 3 bases and J gave up 4 bases, with 12 bases separating them. The CDR3 consists of 14 residues. CDR1 is LNHNV, CDR2 YYDKDF, per germline (reference sequence). The CDR3 is CATSSLGGGTEAFF. The DNA for the CDR3 is TGTGCCACCAGCAGCTTAGGGGGGGGCACTGAAGCTTTCTTT.

This clonotype was seen repeatedly, ten times or more. DNA of the CDR3: TGCAGTGCCATGAAACGGACTAGCTCCTACGAGCAGTACTTC. It yields the protein CSAMKRTSSYEQYF. This chain links TRBV20-1 with TRBJ2-7; 7 bases are a match to TRBD2. The CDR3 has 14 amino acids. Germline CDR1 DFQATT, CDR2 SNEGSKA (reference sequence). With 6 bases clipped from V and 0 bases from J, the junction kept 8 bases outside the gene matches.

The CDR3 region has the DNA TGTGCCAGCAGTTGGGACCCCGGGACAAGCTATGGCTACACCTTC. Protein product: CASSWDPGTSYGYTF. The chain carries TRBV6-9 and TRBJ1-2, with D perhaps matching TRBD1 (6 bases). This CDR3 has 15 amino acids. The germline V gene encodes CDR1 MNHGY and CDR2 SVAAGI. V dropped 4 bases and J dropped 4 bases, with 16 bases sitting between them.

The rearrangement links TRBV6-1 to TRBJ2-3, with D hard to call. This CDR3 comprises 13 residues. V was trimmed by 2 bases and J by 10 bases, leaving 13 bases between them. Germline CDR1 reads MNHNS; CDR2 reads SASEGT. The CDR3 DNA is TGTGCCAGCAGTGAACCCCCCTCCGGAGCGCAGTATTTT. Its translation: CASSEPPSGAQYF.

This clonotype was counted a few times. J is TRBJ2-1 and V is TRBV6-2 or TRBV6-3; D is unresolved. V lost 3 bases and J 0 bases, leaving 9 bases between the germline ends. The CDR3 totals 15 residues. Germline V lookup: CDR1 MNHEY, CDR2 SVGEGT. CDR3 amino acids: CASSYSRSSYNEQFF. For the CDR3, the DNA is TGTGCCAGCAGTTATTCGCGGAGCTCCTACAATGAGCAGTTCTTC.

In this sample, this clonotype turned up a few times. The CDR3 sequence: CASSGEGRLAGGRLGEQYF. CDR3 nucleotides: TGCGCCAGCAGCGGCGAGGGTCGGCTAGCGGGAGGTCGGTTGGGCGAGCAGTACTTC. The chain is built from TRBV5-1 and TRBJ2-7; 11 bases are shared with TRBD2. Per the germline V gene, CDR1 is SGHRS and CDR2 is YFSETQ. The CDR3 consists of 19 residues. The V segment lost 4 bases and the J segment 6 bases; nucleotides outside the gene matches: 21.

There are a few counts of this clonotype. The chain uses TRBV9 and TRBJ2-2, with a possible D match to TRBD1 (6 bases). The ends were cut back, 6 bases at V and 4 bases at J, with 19 bases in the middle. The CDR3 runs 16 residues. The germline CDR1 and CDR2 sequences are SGDLS and YYNGEE. The CDR3 bases are TGTGCCAGCAATCGGCAGGGGTATCTGGGCACCGGGGAGCTGTTTTTT. As protein: CASNRQGYLGTGELFF.

A word on this clonotype: At one end the junction does not follow the germline gene, possibly because of a read error. The rearrangement links TRBV13 to TRBJ2-5; TRBD1 matches 7 bases. Germline V lookup: CDR1 PRHDT, CDR2 FYEKMQ (reference sequence). This CDR3 spans 15 amino acids. The CDR3 here is CASSNPGQFQETRYF. CDR3 nucleotide sequence: TGTGCCAGCAGCAACCCGGGACAGTTCCAAGAGACCCGGTACTTC.

This clonotype has just a few counts. This rearrangement joins TRBV15 to TRBJ1-4; D not certain. Trimming removed 2 bases from V and 8 bases from J, with 18 bases in between. Germline V gene data show CDR1 as LNHNV and CDR2 as YYDKDF (reference sequence). The CDR3 totals 16 residues. CDR3 nucleotide sequence: TGTGCCACCAGCAGACCCTCAGCCTCCGCAACGGAAAAACTGTTTTTT. This gives the protein CATSRPSASATEKLFF.

This clonotype was detected ten times or more. V gene TRBV7-3 combines with J gene TRBJ2-1, with 8 bases fitting TRBD1. The germline V gene encodes CDR1 SGHTA and CDR2 FQGTGA. The CDR3 is made up of 14 amino acids. The V gene end was trimmed by 6 bases and the J gene end by 6 bases; junction bases not matched to a gene: 7. The CDR3 protein is CASSRGTGSNEQFF. The CDR3 coding sequence is TGTGCCAGCAGTCGCGGGACAGGCAGCAATGAGCAGTTCTTC.

There are many counts of this clonotype. The V gene is TRBV2, the J gene TRBJ2-7, with D perhaps given as TRBD1 or TRBD2 (5 bases each). The ends were cut back, 10 bases at V and 3 bases at J, with 16 bases in the middle. CDR3 length: 13 amino acids. Germline V gives CDR1 SNHLY, CDR2 FYNNEI. The DNA for the CDR3 is TGTGCCACCCGGTCCGGGACCAGCTACGAGCAGTACTTC. It translates to CATRSGTSYEQYF. Filled out from reference TRBV2 and TRBJ2-7, the complete variable domain reads EPEVTQTPSHQVTQMGQEVILRCVPISNHLYFYWYRQILGQKVEFLVSFYNNEISEKSEIFDDQFSVERPDGSNFTLKIRSTKLEDSAMYFCATRSGTSYEQYFGPGTRLTVT.

This clonotype was detected many times. This rearrangement joins TRBV12-3 or TRBV12-4 to TRBJ2-1; D assignment may be TRBD1 or TRBD2 (5 bases each). This CDR3 spans 13 amino acids. Trimming took off 6 bases at V and 10 bases at J, with 16 bases between the two ends. The CDR3 DNA follows: TGTGCCAGCAGCTCGGGGACGTTCGAGGAGCAGTTCTTC. Its protein is CASSSGTFEEQFF.

Many counts were recorded for this clonotype. The chain uses TRBV13 and TRBJ2-7; D gene unclear. CDR1 PRHDT and CDR2 FYEKMQ come from the germline V gene (reference sequence). V lost 2 bases and J 6 bases, leaving 14 bases between the germline ends. This CDR3 comprises 14 residues. In DNA, the CDR3 is TGTGCCAGCAGCTTACGCCAGGCACTTGGCGAGCAGTACTTC. Residues: CASSLRQALGEQYF.

This clonotype was seen only a few times. The chain combines TRBV7-8 with TRBJ1-5; 7 bases align to TRBD1. From germline, CDR1 is SGHVS and CDR2 FQNEAQ. Germline trimming cut 5 bases from V and 2 bases from J; bases unmatched to any gene: 9. The CDR3 contains 16 residues. CDR3 sequence: CASSVATGSGNQPQHF. The CDR3 DNA reads TGTGCCAGCAGCGTCGCGACAGGGAGTGGCAATCAGCCCCAGCATTTT.

The rearrangement links TRBV5-1 to TRBJ2-7, with TRBD2 as a possible D gene (5 bases). Germline assignment: CDR1 SGHRS and CDR2 YFSETQ. Trimming left V 0 bases short and J 7 bases short, with 14 bases between. The CDR3 is 14 residues long. CDR3 nucleotides: TGCGCCAGCAGCTTGGTTGCGGGTGGCGGGGAGCAGTACTTC. Amino acid sequence: CASSLVAGGGEQYF.

This clonotype was observed a single time. A read error may explain this, as a much larger clone is one base away. This sequence joins TRBV11-1 and TRBJ2-1; TRBD2 matches 12 bases. With 3 bases clipped from V and 13 bases from J, the junction kept 4 bases outside the gene matches. The CDR3 runs to 13 residues. Germline assignment: CDR1 SGHAT and CDR2 FQDESV (reference sequence). CDR3 sequence reads: CASSLASGRDQFF. The CDR3 DNA reads as TGTGCCAGCAGCTTGGCTAGCGGGAGGGATCAGTTCTTC.

This clonotype was observed a few times. The rearrangement joins TRBV2 to TRBJ2-7; 7 positions match TRBD1. The CDR3 spans 13 residues. Germline loops: CDR1 SNHLY, CDR2 FYNNEI. With V trimmed by 6 bases and J by 9 bases, 11 bases remained unmatched. CDR3 bases: TGTGCCAGCAGCTCGGGGCTAGGGGGCCGGCAGTACTTC. This sequence encodes CASSSGLGGRQYF.

This clonotype was recorded at least ten times. At one end, the junction sequence differs from germline, possibly due to a read error. V and J are TRBV5-1 and TRBJ2-7, with D possibly being TRBD1 (5 bases). Germline assignment: CDR1 SGHRS and CDR2 YFSETQ. The CDR3 sequence is 15 residues long. CDR3 sequence (DNA): TGTGCCAGCAGCTTGGTGGGAAAAGGGGCCTACGAGCAGTACTTC. Its protein is CASSLVGKGAYEQYF. Together with reference TRBV5-1 and TRBJ2-7, the CDR3 gives the full variable domain: KAGVTQTPRYLIKTRGQQVTLSCSPISGHRSVSWYQQTPGQGLQFLFEYFSETQRNKGNFPGRFSGRQFSNSRSEMNVSTLELGDSALYLCASSLVGKGAYEQYFGPGTRLTVT.

This sequence joins TRBV6-5 and TRBJ1-3; no clear D gene. Germline V gene sequence: CDR1 MNHEY, CDR2 SVGAGI. This CDR3 spans 15 amino acids. V was cut by 0 bases and J by 5 bases, with 11 bases left in between. In nucleotides, the CDR3 is TGTGCCAGCAGTTACTCAAGGGAAAGTCGAAACACCATATATTTT. This sequence encodes CASSYSRESRNTIYF.

This clonotype was counted at least ten times. J is TRBJ2-5 and V is TRBV28, with 7 positions matching TRBD1. The length of the CDR3 is 16 residues. J lost 1 base, V lost 5 bases, and 10 bases had no gene match. The germline CDR1 and CDR2 sequences are MDHEN and SYDVKM. The CDR3 DNA reads TGTGCCAGCAGTCCGTCGACAGGGAAAACCCAAGAGACCCAGTACTTC. Translated: CASSPSTGKTQETQYF.

The sample holds many counts of this clonotype. The V and J genes are TRBV30 and TRBJ2-7; D is tentatively TRBD1 or TRBD2 (6 bases each). The V end lost 2 bases, the J end lost 2 bases, and 28 bases lay between the germline ends. The CDR3 extends over 19 amino acids. Looked up from germline, CDR1 is GTSNPN and CDR2 is SVGIG (reference sequence). The CDR3 protein is CAWSPMGGAHTTLAYEQYF. The DNA of the CDR3 is TGTGCCTGGAGTCCTATGGGGGGCGCGCACACAACCTTAGCCTACGAGCAGTACTTC.

This clonotype was observed a few times. This sequence joins TRBV15 and TRBJ2-7; D is unclear. The CDR3 is made up of 13 amino acids. The ends were cut back, 0 bases at V and 3 bases at J, with 6 bases in the middle. Germline V gives CDR1 LNHNV, CDR2 YYDKDF (reference sequence). CDR3 nucleotide sequence: TGTGCCACCAGCAGAGAGTACTTCTACGAGCAGTACTTC. Its translation is CATSREYFYEQYF.

Only a few counts were recorded for this clonotype. This chain uses TRBV20-1 with TRBJ1-4; weak D call: TRBD1 (6 bases). Germline V gene sequence: CDR1 DFQATT, CDR2 SNEGSKA (reference sequence). V lost 6 bases and J lost 3, with 11 bases in between. The CDR3 has 13 amino acids. This CDR3 is CSAKGVSNEKLFF. The DNA of the CDR3 is TGCAGTGCCAAGGGGGTTTCTAATGAAAAACTGTTTTTT.

Many counts were recorded for this clonotype. The chain has TRBV5-1 and TRBJ2-3; the D gene is possibly TRBD2 (6 bases). Per germline, CDR1 SGHRS and CDR2 YFSETQ. With 2 bases removed from V and 1 base from J, the gap between germline ends came to 11 bases. The CDR3 has 15 residues. CDR3 DNA: TGCGCCAGCAGCTTCCTCGGGGGACGCACAGATACGCAGTATTTT. Protein sequence: CASSFLGGRTDTQYF.

This clonotype has ten or more counts. The chain couples TRBV28 to TRBJ2-3; D ambiguous. This CDR3 contains 13 residues. Trimming cost V 7 bases and J 0 bases, with 8 bases left between them. CDR1 MDHEN and CDR2 SYDVKM come from the germline V gene. The CDR3 is CASMPPSTDTQYF. As DNA, the CDR3 is TGTGCCAGCATGCCGCCTAGCACAGATACGCAGTATTTT.

This clonotype was detected many times. The chain employs TRBV6-2 or TRBV6-3 and TRBJ1-1; D is possibly TRBD1 (6 bases). Germline-derived CDR1 and CDR2 are MNHEY and SVGEGT. This CDR3 contains 13 residues. Trimming took off 7 bases at V and 1 base at J, with 10 bases between the two ends. This chain's CDR3 is CASNLQGNTEAFF. The CDR3 bases are TGTGCCAGCAACCTACAGGGGAACACTGAAGCTTTCTTT.